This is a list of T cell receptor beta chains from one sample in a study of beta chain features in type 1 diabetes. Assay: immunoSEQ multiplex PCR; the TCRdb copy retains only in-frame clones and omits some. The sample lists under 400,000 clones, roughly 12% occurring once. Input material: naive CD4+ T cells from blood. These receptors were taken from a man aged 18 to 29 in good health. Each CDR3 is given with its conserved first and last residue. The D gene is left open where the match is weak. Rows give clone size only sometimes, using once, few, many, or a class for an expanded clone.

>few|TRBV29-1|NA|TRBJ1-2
TGCAGCGTCCCACAGCAAATTAACTATGGCTACACCTTC
CSVPQQINYGYTF
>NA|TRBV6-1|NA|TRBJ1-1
TGTGCCAGCACCCCCTTGGGCCGAGCTTTCTTT
CASTPLGRAFF
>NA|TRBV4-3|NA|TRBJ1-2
TGCGCCAGCAGTCGTCGGACAGACGGGAACTATGGCTACACCTTC
CASSRRTDGNYGYTF
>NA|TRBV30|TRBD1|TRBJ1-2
TGTGCCTGGACAGGACAGGGCGATGGCTACACCTTC
CAWTGQGDGYTF
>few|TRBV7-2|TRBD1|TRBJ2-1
TGTGCCAGCAGCCTTAGGACAGGGAGCTCCTACAATGAGCAGTTCTTC
CASSLRTGSSYNEQFF
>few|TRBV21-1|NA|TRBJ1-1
TGTGCCAGCAGCAAGACAGCCGGGAACACTGAAGCTTTCTTT
CASSKTAGNTEAFF
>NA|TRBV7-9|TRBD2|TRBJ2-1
TGTGCCAGCAGCCCCTTGCGGGGGGGCAATGAGCAGTTCTTC
CASSPLRGGNEQFF
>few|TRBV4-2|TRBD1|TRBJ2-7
TGTGCCAGCAGCCAAGAAAGGGACAGGGAATACGAGCAGTACTTC
CASSQERDREYEQYF
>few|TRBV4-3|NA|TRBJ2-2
TGCGCCAGCAGCCAAGCGCGTCAGGCAAGAAGGGAGCTGTTTTTT
CASSQARQARRELFF
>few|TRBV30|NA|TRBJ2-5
TGTGCCTGGAGTGTGGGCAGGGCCTACCAAGAGACCCAGTACTTC
CAWSVGRAYQETQYF
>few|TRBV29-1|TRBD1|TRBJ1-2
TGCAGCGTTGAAGACCGGACAGGGGACGGCTACACCTTC
CSVEDRTGDGYTF
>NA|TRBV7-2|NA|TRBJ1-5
TGTGCCAGCAGCTTAACCTCAACGGGCAATCAGCCCCAGCATTTT
CASSLTSTGNQPQHF
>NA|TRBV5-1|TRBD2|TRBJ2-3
TGCGCCAGCAGCTTGGGGGTAGCGGGCGGTAGCACAGATACGCAGTATTTT
CASSLGVAGGSTDTQYF
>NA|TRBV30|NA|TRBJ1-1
TGTGCCTGGAGAGAGATTATCCCGGCTTTCTTT
CAWREIIPAFF
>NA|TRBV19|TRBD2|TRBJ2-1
TGTGCCAGTAGGGCTAGCGGATACTCCTACAATGAGCAGTTCTTC
CASRASGYSYNEQFF
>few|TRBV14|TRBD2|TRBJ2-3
TGTGCCAGCAGCCAAGGGCTAGCGGGACCCTACACAGATACGCAGTATTTT
CASSQGLAGPYTDTQYF
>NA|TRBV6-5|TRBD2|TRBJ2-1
TGTGCCAGCCGGCTAGCGGGAGGGAATAATGAGCAGTTCTTC
CASRLAGGNNEQFF
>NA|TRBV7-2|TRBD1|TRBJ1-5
TGTGCCAGCACTCTAGGACAGGGGGCTTGGCAGCCCCAGCATTTT
CASTLGQGAWQPQHF
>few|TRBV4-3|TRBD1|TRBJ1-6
TGCGCCAGCAGCCAGTCCGGGACAGTTAATTCACCCCTCCACTTT
CASSQSGTVNSPLHF
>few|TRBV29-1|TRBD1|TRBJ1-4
TGCAGCGTTAGGGCCGGGACAGATAATGAAAAACTGTTTTTT
CSVRAGTDNEKLFF
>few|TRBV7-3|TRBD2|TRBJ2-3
TGTGCCAGCAGCAGCGGGACCACAGATACGCAGTATTTT
CASSSGTTDTQYF
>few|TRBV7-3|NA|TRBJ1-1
TGTGCCAGCAGCTCCAACTTCGGCACTGAAGCTTTCTTT
CASSSNFGTEAFF
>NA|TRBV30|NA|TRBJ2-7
TGTGCCTGGAGACCTCAGGGGACCTACGAGCAGTACTTC
CAWRPQGTYEQYF
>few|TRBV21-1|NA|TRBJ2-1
TGTGCCAGGGGACTAGCGCATTACAGGGAGCAGTTCTTC
CARGLAHYREQFF
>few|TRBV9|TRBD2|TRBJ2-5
TGTGCCAGCAGTTCTAGCGGGGGTATATTAGAGACCCAGTACTTC
CASSSSGGILETQYF
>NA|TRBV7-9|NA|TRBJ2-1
TGTGCCAGCGTTTTGGAGGCCTCCTACAATGAGCAGTTCTTC
CASVLEASYNEQFF
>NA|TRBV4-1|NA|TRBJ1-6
TGCGCCAGCAGCCAAGACCGGGTCGATTCACCCCTCCACTTT
CASSQDRVDSPLHF
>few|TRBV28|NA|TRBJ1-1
TGTGCCAGCAGTTTACTGAGGGCTGAAGCTTTCTTT
CASSLLRAEAFF
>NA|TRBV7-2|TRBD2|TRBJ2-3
TGTGCCAGCAGCTCCCGACTAGCGGGGGGCGGAGATACGCAGTATTTT
CASSSRLAGGGDTQYF
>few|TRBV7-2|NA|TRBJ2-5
TGTGCCAGCAGCCAACAATCGTCCGGGATGCGGACCCAGTACTTC
CASSQQSSGMRTQYF
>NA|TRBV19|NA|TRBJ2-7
TGTGCCAGTAGTATACAGGATCCCTACGAGCAGTACTTC
CASSIQDPYEQYF
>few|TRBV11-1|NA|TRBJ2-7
TGTGCCAGCAGCTTAATTTTCGGAGGATCCTACGAGCAGTACTTC
CASSLIFGGSYEQYF
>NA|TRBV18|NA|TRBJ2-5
TGTGCCAGCTCACCACCGTCGGGGAAACAAGAGACCCAGTACTTC
CASSPPSGKQETQYF
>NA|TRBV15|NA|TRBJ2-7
TGTGCCACCAGCAGAGATCTGAGCTACGAGCAGTACTTC
CATSRDLSYEQYF
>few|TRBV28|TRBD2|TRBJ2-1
TGTGCCAGCATCGAAGGCGGACTAGGGTACAATGAGCAGTTCTTC
CASIEGGLGYNEQFF
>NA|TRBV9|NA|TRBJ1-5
TGTGCCAGCAGCGTGAGGGGGGGAAATCAGCCCCAGCATTTT
CASSVRGGNQPQHF
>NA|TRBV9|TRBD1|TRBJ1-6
TGTGCCAGCAGCGGAACCGGGACAGTAAATTCACCCCTCCACTTT
CASSGTGTVNSPLHF
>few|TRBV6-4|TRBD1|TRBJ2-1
TGTGCCAGCAGTGACACCGGGACAGGGCCCCCGGATGAGCAGTTCTTC
CASSDTGTGPPDEQFF
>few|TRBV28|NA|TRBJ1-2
TGTGCCAGCAGTTTCAGGGTCCGTGGCTACACCTTC
CASSFRVRGYTF
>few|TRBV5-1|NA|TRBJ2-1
TGCGCCAGCAGCTTGGCCTTTCGGGATGAGCAGTTCTTC
CASSLAFRDEQFF
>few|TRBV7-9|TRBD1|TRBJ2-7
TGTGCCAGCAGCTTAGGGGACAGGGGTTTTCACGAGCAGTACTTC
CASSLGDRGFHEQYF
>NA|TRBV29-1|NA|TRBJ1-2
TGCAGCGTTGACCAGGGGTCTGGAGGCTACACCTTC
CSVDQGSGGYTF
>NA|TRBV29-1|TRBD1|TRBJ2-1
TGCAGCGCCCGGGAAACAGGGGGCGATGAGCAGTTCTTC
CSARETGGDEQFF
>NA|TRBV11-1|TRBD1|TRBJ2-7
TGTGCCAGCAGCCCCCAGGGACAGGGTCACTACGAGCAGTACTTC
CASSPQGQGHYEQYF
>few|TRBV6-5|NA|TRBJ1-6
TGTGCCAGCTCCCGGGACATTGGTAATTCACCCCTCCACTTT
CASSRDIGNSPLHF
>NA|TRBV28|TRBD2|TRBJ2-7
TGTGCCAGCAGTCTGTGGACTAGCGGCTCCTACGAGCAGTACTTC
CASSLWTSGSYEQYF
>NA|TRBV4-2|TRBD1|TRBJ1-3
TGTGCCAGCAGCCAAGATCCACAGGGGGCGCAAGGTGGAAACACCATATATTTT
CASSQDPQGAQGGNTIYF
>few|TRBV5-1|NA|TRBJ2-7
TGCGCCAGCAGCTTGTCCCTTTCGAGCTCCTACGAGCAGTACTTC
CASSLSLSSSYEQYF
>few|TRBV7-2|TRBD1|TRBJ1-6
TGTGCCAGCAGCCCGGGACAGAATAATTCACCCCTCCACTTT
CASSPGQNNSPLHF
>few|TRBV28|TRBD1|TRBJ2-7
TGTGCCATCCGACAGGGGAACGAGCAGTACTTC
CAIRQGNEQYF
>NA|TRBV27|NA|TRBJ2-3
TGTGCCAGCAGTTCGAGAGATACGCAGTATTTT
CASSSRDTQYF
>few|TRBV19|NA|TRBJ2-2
TGTGCCACCAGACGGGAGTTGGGCACCGGGGAGCTGTTTTTT
CATRRELGTGELFF
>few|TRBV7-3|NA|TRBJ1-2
TGTGCCAGCAGCCCAGCCGCGGGGGATGGCTACACCTTC
CASSPAAGDGYTF